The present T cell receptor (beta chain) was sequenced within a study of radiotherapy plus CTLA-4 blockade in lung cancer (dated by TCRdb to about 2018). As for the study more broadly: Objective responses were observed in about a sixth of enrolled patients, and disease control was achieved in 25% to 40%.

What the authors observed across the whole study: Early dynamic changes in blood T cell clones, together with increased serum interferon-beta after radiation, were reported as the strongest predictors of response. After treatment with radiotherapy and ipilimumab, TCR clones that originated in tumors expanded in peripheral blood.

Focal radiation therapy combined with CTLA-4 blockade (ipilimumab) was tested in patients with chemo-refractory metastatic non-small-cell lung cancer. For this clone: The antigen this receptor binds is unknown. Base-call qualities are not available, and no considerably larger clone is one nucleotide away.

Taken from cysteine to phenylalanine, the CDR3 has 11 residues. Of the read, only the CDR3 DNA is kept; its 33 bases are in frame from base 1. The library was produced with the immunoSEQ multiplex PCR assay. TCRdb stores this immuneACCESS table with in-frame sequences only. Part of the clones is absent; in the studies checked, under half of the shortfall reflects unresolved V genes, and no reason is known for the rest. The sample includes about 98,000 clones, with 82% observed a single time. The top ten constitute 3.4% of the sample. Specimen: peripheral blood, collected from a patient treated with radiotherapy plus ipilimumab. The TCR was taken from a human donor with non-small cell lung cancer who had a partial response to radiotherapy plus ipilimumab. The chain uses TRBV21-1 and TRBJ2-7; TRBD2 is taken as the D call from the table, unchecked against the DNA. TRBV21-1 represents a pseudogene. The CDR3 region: CASSSSDEQYF. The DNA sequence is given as TGTGCCAGCAGCAGCTCGGACGAGCAGTACTTC.